The sequence of this T cell receptor (beta chain) was determined in a study of Ad26.COV2.S vaccination and SARS-CoV-2 variants. Study background: In the COV1001 trial, the donor was in the Ad26.COV2.S arm.

Findings and caveats of the study: Vaccine and placebo recipients had comparable breadth of non-spike TCRs.

The CDR3 runs 12 residues. The V and J ends lost 6 bases and 2 bases respectively, with 7 bases between them. Germline CDR1 and CDR2: MNHNY and SVGAGI (reference sequence). In its sample, this clone was seen a few times. The antigen is unknown. Indicated treatment: some 19 received Ad26.COV2.S at low or high dose, single or two shots; several received placebo; per-sample allocation not given. The study sampled participants on day 63 after the first vaccine or placebo injection. Its platform was an Ad26 vector, and its expressed antigen was Wuhan-strain SARS-CoV-2 spike. Generated by immunoSEQ multiplex PCR, the TCRdb table keeps only in-frame clones and is missing some. Here the sample spans some 340,000 clones, about 86% being singletons.

The sample here was peripheral blood, taken in a trial of Ad26.COV2.S vaccine versus placebo. The clonotype was recovered from a person between 18 and 65 years old who received the Ad26.COV2.S COVID-19 vaccine or a placebo. V gene TRBV6-6 combines with J gene TRBJ2-5; D is uncertain. Here the CDR3 DNA reads TGTGCCAGCAGGGGGTTTCAAGAGACCCAGTACTTC. Amino acid sequence: CASRGFQETQYF.